This T cell receptor beta chain was retrieved from a study of shared clonotypes between healthy human individuals. Regarding the study as a whole: Rarefaction analysis demonstrated incomplete sorted-subset sequencing notwithstanding large depth. Clonotypes shared by all four donors outscored non-shared clonotypes in generation probability.

This CDR3 is 19 amino acids long. Germline values: CDR1 SGHVS, CDR2 FNYEAQ. With 5 bases removed from V and 6 bases from J, the gap between germline ends came to 29 bases. Measured with immunoSEQ multiplex PCR; TCRdb has only the in-frame clones, and not every one. The repertoire holds 1,500,000 or so clones, with 97% to 99% as singletons. With regard to this clone: Its antigen is unidentified.

The receptor comes from a young man in good health. Input material: naive CD4+ T cells sorted from blood. The subset denotes: CD45RA+ positively selected. This chain joins TRBV7-6 and TRBJ2-1; D possibly corresponds to TRBD1 (5 bases). In DNA, the CDR3 is TGTGCCAGCAGCAGGGGCCCGCATATTTTGGGCGGAAGGGCCAATGAGCAGTTCTTC. This translates into CASSRGPHILGGRANEQFF.